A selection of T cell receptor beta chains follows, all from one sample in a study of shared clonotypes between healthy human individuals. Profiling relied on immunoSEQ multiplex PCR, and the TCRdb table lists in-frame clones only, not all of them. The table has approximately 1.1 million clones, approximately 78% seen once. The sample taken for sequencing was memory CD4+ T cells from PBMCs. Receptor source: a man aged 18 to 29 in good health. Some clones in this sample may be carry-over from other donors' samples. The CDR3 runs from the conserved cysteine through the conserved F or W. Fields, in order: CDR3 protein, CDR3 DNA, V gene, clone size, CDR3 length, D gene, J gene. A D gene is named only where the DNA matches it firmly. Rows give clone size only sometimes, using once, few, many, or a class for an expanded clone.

CDR3: CASTSGGTSDYEQYF
DNA: TGTGCCAGCACCTCAGGCGGGACTAGCGACTACGAGCAGTACTTC
V: TRBV9
size: once
length: 15
D: TRBD2
J: TRBJ2-7

CDR3: CASSLVSGTSYEQYF
DNA: TGTGCCAGTAGTTTAGTCTCTGGGACAAGTTACGAGCAGTACTTC
V: TRBV19
size: .
length: 15
D: .
J: TRBJ2-7

CDR3: CASSSRGLRTDTQYF
DNA: TGTGCCAGCAGCTCCAGGGGGCTTCGCACAGATACGCAGTATTTT
V: TRBV7-9
size: .
length: 15
D: TRBD1
J: TRBJ2-3

CDR3: CASSTPAGGPEQYF
DNA: TGTGCCAGCAGCACCCCGGCTGGGGGGCCTGAGCAGTACTTC
V: TRBV11-1
size: .
length: 14
D: .
J: TRBJ2-5

CDR3: CASSPPSGTGELFF
DNA: TGTGCCAGCTCACCACCGTCAGGCACCGGGGAGCTGTTTTTT
V: TRBV18
size: .
length: 14
D: .
J: TRBJ2-2

CDR3: CASSQSGGRNEQYF
DNA: TGCGCCAGCAGCCAGTCAGGGGGCAGGAACGAGCAGTACTTC
V: TRBV5-1
size: .
length: 14
D: TRBD1
J: TRBJ2-7

CDR3: CASSLLGTGFNEQFF
DNA: TGTGCCAGCAGTTTATTGGGGACAGGGTTCAATGAGCAGTTCTTC
V: TRBV27
size: .
length: 15
D: TRBD1
J: TRBJ2-1

CDR3: CASSRGLHRMGTDTQYF
DNA: TGTGCCAGCAGCAGGGGACTTCATCGTATGGGGACAGATACGCAGTATTTT
V: TRBV21-1
size: once
length: 17
D: .
J: TRBJ2-3

CDR3: CASSTTGTGVTEAFF
DNA: TGCGCCAGCAGCACAACCGGGACAGGGGTCACTGAAGCTTTCTTT
V: TRBV5-1
size: once
length: 15
D: TRBD1
J: TRBJ1-1

CDR3: CASSQDSRYEQYF
DNA: TGCGCCAGCAGCCAAGATAGTCGCTACGAGCAGTACTTC
V: TRBV4-1
size: few
length: 13
D: .
J: TRBJ2-7

CDR3: CASTVSIGQGEKLFF
DNA: TGTGCCAGCACCGTCAGTATCGGTCAGGGGGAAAAACTGTTTTTT
V: TRBV28
size: .
length: 15
D: .
J: TRBJ1-4

CDR3: CASSKAGTGRDEQYF
DNA: TGCGCCAGCAGCAAGGCCGGGACAGGGCGAGATGAGCAGTACTTC
V: TRBV10-2
size: .
length: 15
D: TRBD1
J: TRBJ2-7

CDR3: CSVERQDGETQYF
DNA: TGCAGCGTTGAGCGACAGGACGGCGAGACCCAGTACTTC
V: TRBV29-1
size: .
length: 13
D: .
J: TRBJ2-5

CDR3: CASSAGWRANTEAFF
DNA: TGTGCCAGCAGCGCCGGGTGGCGGGCGAACACTGAAGCTTTCTTT
V: TRBV5-4
size: .
length: 15
D: .
J: TRBJ1-1

CDR3: CASRGLAGTYEQYF
DNA: TGTGCCAGTAGGGGACTAGCGGGGACTTACGAGCAGTACTTC
V: TRBV19
size: .
length: 14
D: TRBD2
J: TRBJ2-7

CDR3: CSVGGAEGTEAFF
DNA: TGCAGCGTCGGGGGCGCAGAGGGCACTGAAGCTTTCTTT
V: TRBV29-1
size: .
length: 13
D: .
J: TRBJ1-1

CDR3: CASSLGPTEEKLFF
DNA: TGTGCCAGCAGCTTGGGACCCACGGAGGAAAAACTGTTTTTT
V: TRBV5-8
size: .
length: 14
D: .
J: TRBJ1-4

CDR3: CASSPAGQETQYF
DNA: TGTGCCAGCTCACCCGCAGGCCAAGAGACCCAGTACTTC
V: TRBV18
size: .
length: 13
D: .
J: TRBJ2-5

CDR3: CASSLFGRSNRAAYEQYF
DNA: TGTGCCAGCAGCTTATTCGGGAGGTCGAACAGGGCGGCCTACGAGCAGTACTTC
V: TRBV5-4
size: few
length: 18
D: .
J: TRBJ2-7

CDR3: CASSLDRGNTEAFF
DNA: TGCGCCAGCAGCTTGGACCGCGGGAACACTGAAGCTTTCTTT
V: TRBV5-1
size: .
length: 14
D: .
J: TRBJ1-1

CDR3: CASSLAGAADTQYF
DNA: TGTGCCAGCAGCTTAGCCGGGGCGGCGGATACGCAGTATTTT
V: TRBV7-7
size: .
length: 14
D: .
J: TRBJ2-3

CDR3: CASSLAAGELFF
DNA: TGTGCCAGCAGCTTAGCGGCCGGGGAGCTGTTTTTT
V: TRBV7-8
size: .
length: 12
D: .
J: TRBJ2-2

CDR3: CASSSTGLETQYF
DNA: TGCGCCAGCAGCTCCACAGGATTGGAGACCCAGTACTTC
V: TRBV5-1
size: .
length: 13
D: .
J: TRBJ2-5

CDR3: CASSSGTGPSGANVLTF
DNA: TGCGCCAGCAGCTCCGGGACAGGGCCCTCTGGGGCCAACGTCCTGACTTTC
V: TRBV5-1
size: .
length: 17
D: TRBD1
J: TRBJ2-6

CDR3: CAATGGTYNEQFF
DNA: TGTGCCGCCACAGGGGGTACCTACAATGAGCAGTTCTTC
V: TRBV6-6
size: .
length: 13
D: TRBD1
J: TRBJ2-1

CDR3: CASSFDSGRGENEQFF
DNA: TGTGCCAGCAGTTTCGACTCGGGCAGGGGGGAGAATGAGCAGTTCTTC
V: TRBV27
size: .
length: 16
D: .
J: TRBJ2-1

CDR3: CAWGRTGIYGNTIYF
DNA: TGTGCCTGGGGGCGGACAGGGATTTATGGAAACACCATATATTTT
V: TRBV30
size: few
length: 15
D: TRBD1
J: TRBJ1-3

CDR3: CASSAGGRGLAFTGELFF
DNA: TGTGCCAGCAGCGCCGGGGGTCGGGGACTAGCGTTTACCGGGGAGCTGTTTTTT
V: TRBV9
size: .
length: 18
D: TRBD2
J: TRBJ2-2

CDR3: CASSLPSGSANEQFF
DNA: TGTGCCAGCAGTTTACCTAGCGGGTCGGCCAATGAGCAGTTCTTC
V: TRBV27
size: .
length: 15
D: TRBD2
J: TRBJ2-1

CDR3: CATSRGREF
DNA: TGTGCCACCAGCAGAGGCCGGGAGTTC
V: TRBV15
size: .
length: 9
D: .
J: TRBJ2-7

CDR3: CASSGGDIGELFF
DNA: TGTGCCAGCAGCGGTGGGGATATCGGGGAGCTGTTTTTT
V: TRBV9
size: few
length: 13
D: .
J: TRBJ2-2

CDR3: CASSTLEAGNYEQYF
DNA: TGTGCCAGTAGTACCTTAGAAGCTGGGAACTACGAGCAGTACTTC
V: TRBV19
size: .
length: 15
D: .
J: TRBJ2-7

CDR3: CASSQRGLAGGPSYEQYF
DNA: TGTGCCAGCAGCCAGAGGGGACTAGCGGGAGGGCCTTCCTACGAGCAGTACTTC
V: TRBV4-2
size: .
length: 18
D: TRBD2
J: TRBJ2-7

CDR3: CASSWEETQYF
DNA: TGTGCCAGCAGCTGGGAAGAGACCCAGTACTTC
V: TRBV28
size: .
length: 11
D: .
J: TRBJ2-5

CDR3: CASSPGTGGPYEQYF
DNA: TGTGCCAGCTCACCGGGGACAGGGGGCCCCTACGAGCAGTACTTC
V: TRBV18
size: few
length: 15
D: TRBD1
J: TRBJ2-7

CDR3: CASSYSLDAGELFF
DNA: TGTGCCAGCAGTTACTCGCTGGACGCCGGGGAGCTGTTTTTT
V: TRBV6-6
size: once
length: 14
D: .
J: TRBJ2-2

CDR3: CSVRQGPQNTEAFF
DNA: TGCAGCGTGAGACAGGGGCCCCAGAACACTGAAGCTTTCTTT
V: TRBV29-1
size: .
length: 14
D: TRBD1
J: TRBJ1-1

CDR3: CASSTGFLGNQPQHF
DNA: TGTGCCAGCAGTACAGGGTTTTTGGGCAATCAGCCCCAGCATTTT
V: TRBV2
size: .
length: 15
D: .
J: TRBJ1-5

CDR3: CASSRWDGLADTQYF
DNA: TGCGCCAGCAGCCGCTGGGACGGGCTAGCAGATACGCAGTATTTT
V: TRBV5-1
size: .
length: 15
D: .
J: TRBJ2-3

CDR3: CASSLRTGGGYTF
DNA: TGTGCCAGCAGTTTAAGGACAGGGGGTGGCTACACCTTC
V: TRBV27
size: .
length: 13
D: TRBD1
J: TRBJ1-2

CDR3: CASSLSGSGYNEQFF
DNA: TGTGCCAGCAGCTTAAGCGGTAGCGGGTACAATGAGCAGTTCTTC
V: TRBV7-2
size: .
length: 15
D: TRBD2
J: TRBJ2-1

CDR3: CASSLKATLSNQPQHF
DNA: TGTGCCAGCAGCTTAAAGGCGACACTTAGCAATCAGCCCCAGCATTTT
V: TRBV7-8
size: .
length: 16
D: .
J: TRBJ1-5

CDR3: CASSLNGQGGGYTF
DNA: TGTGCCAGCAGCTTAAATGGTCAGGGTGGCGGCTACACCTTC
V: TRBV7-3
size: .
length: 14
D: .
J: TRBJ1-2

CDR3: CASSGTGAKNIQYF
DNA: TGTGCCAGCAGTGGTACAGGGGCCAAAAACATTCAGTACTTC
V: TRBV28
size: .
length: 14
D: .
J: TRBJ2-4

CDR3: CASKGDTASYEQYF
DNA: TGTGCCAGCAAAGGGGACACGGCATCCTACGAGCAGTACTTC
V: TRBV2
size: many
length: 14
D: .
J: TRBJ2-7

CDR3: CASSPRQGYYGYTF
DNA: TGTGCCAGCAGTCCGAGACAGGGGTACTATGGCTACACCTTC
V: TRBV27
size: .
length: 14
D: TRBD1
J: TRBJ1-2

CDR3: CASTQSRTGGEQFF
DNA: TGCGCCAGCACTCAATCTAGGACAGGAGGTGAGCAGTTCTTC
V: TRBV5-1
size: .
length: 14
D: TRBD1
J: TRBJ2-1

CDR3: CASSLDRGNYGYTF
DNA: TGCGCCAGCAGCTTGGACCGGGGTAACTATGGCTACACCTTC
V: TRBV5-1
size: .
length: 14
D: .
J: TRBJ1-2

CDR3: CASRPRAGASYNEQFF
DNA: TGTGCCAGCAGACCTCGGGCGGGAGCTTCCTACAATGAGCAGTTCTTC
V: TRBV27
size: few
length: 16
D: TRBD2
J: TRBJ2-1

CDR3: CASSSRTEADTQYF
DNA: TGTGCCAGCAGCTCCCGGACAGAAGCAGATACGCAGTATTTT
V: TRBV5-4
size: few
length: 14
D: .
J: TRBJ2-3

CDR3: CASSRERGREGRSSYNEQFF
DNA: TGCGCCAGCAGCCGGGAGCGAGGGCGGGAGGGCAGGAGCTCCTACAATGAGCAGTTCTTC
V: TRBV4-3
size: .
length: 20
D: TRBD2
J: TRBJ2-1

CDR3: CASSVAGGQGYEKLFF
DNA: TGTGCCAGCAGCGTAGCTGGGGGACAGGGGTATGAAAAACTGTTTTTT
V: TRBV9
size: few
length: 16
D: TRBD1
J: TRBJ1-4